The following is a TCR beta chain sequence with its context. The antigen is not known. These data belong to a study of prognosis after radiotherapy for stage I lung cancer. Overall study findings and caveats: Diminished Shannon entropy following stereotactic body radiation therapy characterized patients who developed distant metastases.

TCR beta CDR3 amplification from genomic DNA was performed by two-round multiplex PCR. Primers were specific to each TRBV and TRBJ gene in first-round PCR. TCRdb processed the multiplex PCR reads anew with MiXCR; each CDR3 protein has one entry. This sample has roughly 27,000 distinct CDR3 sequences, with 40% to 55% found just once. Germline CDR1 is DFQATT and CDR2 is SNEGSKA (reference sequence). This CDR3 is 16 amino acids long. The V and J ends lost 4 bases and 4 bases, in that order; junction bases with no gene match: 12. The sample was PBMCs, taken before or after stereotactic body radiation therapy (not recorded which). The sequence was collected from a donor of 50 years or more with non-small cell lung cancer. V and J are TRBV20-1 and TRBJ2-7; TRBD2 aligns across 11 bases. This chain's CDR3 is CSANLNTSGSRYEQYF. As DNA, the CDR3 is TGCAGTGCTAACTTAAACACTAGCGGGAGTAGATACGAGCAGTACTTC.